This T cell receptor beta chain derives from a study of tumor-infiltrating lymphocytes in primary liver carcinoma. Overall study context: Among the tumors, stages were T1-T3 N0M0 and sizes about 4.2 to 11 cm.

The germline V gene encodes CDR1 MDHEN and CDR2 SYDVKM. The CDR3 totals 13 residues. This clonotype was counted between two and nine times. What it recognizes is unknown. One end of the junction does not line up with germline, which may come from a read error. General study results and limits: Tumor region pairs outstripped tumor-adjacent and tumor-blood pairs in overlap.

The researchers produced TCR beta cDNA from approximately 550 ng total RNA with a constant-region primer. Employing slightly modified ARM-PCR, three nested multiplex PCR rounds were run, and these gave rise to the TCR beta libraries. In the first two PCR rounds, TRBV1-TRBV30 forward primers were paired with a C-beta reverse primer, and each round lasted 10 cycles. TCRdb itself ran the multiplex PCR reads through MiXCR, one entry per CDR3 protein. Here the sample spans around 40,000 distinct CDR3 sequences, 73% being singletons. Both RNA and DNA were isolated together from about 20-30 mg of bulk tissue that had not been sorted. Sampling was performed at five separate regions of each tumor.

Source material: liver tumor tissue from sampling region 2. Subset in this sample: tumor region T2, inferior pole. This clonotype was sampled from a man in his forties or fifties with primary liver carcinoma and hepatitis B virus infection. The chain couples TRBV28 to TRBJ2-4; maybe TRBD2 (6 bases). The CDR3 nucleotides are TGTGCCAGCAATAGCTGGAGGGAAAACATTAAGTACTTC. Translating gives CASNSWRENIKYF. Full variable domain (remainder filled in from reference TRBV28 and TRBJ2-4): DVKVTQSSRYLVKRTGEKVFLECVQDMDHENMFWYRQDPGLGLRLIYFSYDVKMKEKGDIPEGYSVSREKKERFSLILESASTNQTSMYLCASNSWRENIKYFGAGTRLSVL.